This TCR beta chain originates from a study of CD8+CD57+ T cells in acquired aplastic anemia. Patients chosen for sequencing had CD8+CD57+ cells that had expanded, as shown by flow cytometry. Genomic DNA served as template for TCR beta VDJ and CDR3 profiling. From the reads, TCRdb called clonotypes with MiXCR, one entry per CDR3 protein. There are around 430,000 distinct CDR3 sequences in the sample; around 30% occur only once, and less than 0.85% lies in the top ten. The CDR3 has 16 amino acids. CDR1 and CDR2 (germline): SGHAT, FQDESV (reference sequence). Trimming took off 7 bases at V and 0 bases at J, with 13 bases between the two ends.

This receptor was taken from a human donor with aplastic anemia. This chain connects TRBV11-1 to TRBJ2-6; D uncertain. Material: sorted CD4+, CD8+, or CD8+CD57+ T cells (not recorded which) from PBMCs. The CDR3 region is CASTKPPLSGANVLTF. DNA for the CDR3: TGTGCCAGCACCAAACCCCCTCTCTCTGGGGCCAACGTCCTGACTTTC. The variable domain in full, completed from reference TRBV11-1 and TRBJ2-6, reads EAEVAQSPRYKITEKSQAVAFWCDPISGHATLYWYRQILGQGPELLVQFQDESVVDDSQLPKDRFSAERLKGVDSTLKIQPAELGDSAMYLCASTKPPLSGANVLTFGAGSRLTVL.